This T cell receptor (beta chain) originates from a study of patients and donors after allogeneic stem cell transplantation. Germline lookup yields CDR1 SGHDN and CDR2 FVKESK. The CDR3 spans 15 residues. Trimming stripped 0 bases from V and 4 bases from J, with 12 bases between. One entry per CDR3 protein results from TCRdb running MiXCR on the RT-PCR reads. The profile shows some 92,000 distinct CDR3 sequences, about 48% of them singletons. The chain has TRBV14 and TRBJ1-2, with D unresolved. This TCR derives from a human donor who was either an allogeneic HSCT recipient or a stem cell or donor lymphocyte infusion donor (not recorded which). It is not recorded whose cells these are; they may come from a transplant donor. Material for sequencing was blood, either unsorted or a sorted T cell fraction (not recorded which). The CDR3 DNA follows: TGTGCCAGCAGCCAAGATAACAGCGGACCCTATGGCTACACCTTC. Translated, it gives CASSQDNSGPYGYTF. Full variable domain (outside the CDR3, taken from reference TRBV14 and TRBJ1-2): EAGVTQFPSHSVIEKGQTVTLRCDPISGHDNLYWYRRVMGKEIKFLLHFVKESKQDESGMPNNRFLAERTGGTYSTLKVQPAELEDSGVYFCASSQDNSGPYGYTFGSGTRLTVV.